The entry that follows covers one T cell receptor beta chain sequence. Antigen specificity is unknown. The sample comes from a study of cytotoxic CD8 clonotypes in ibrutinib-treated CLL. About the research overall: The study recorded mean values of approximately 260,000 productive templates and approximately 100,000 productive rearrangements per sample.

Assay used: immunoSEQ multiplex PCR; TCRdb lists only in-frame clones, some missing. The sample lists 250,000 to 350,000 clones, around 76% occurring once. Study conclusions and caveats: A rise in clonality was seen at ibrutinib response, and a fall back toward baseline was seen at progression.

Looked up from germline, CDR1 is SGHRS and CDR2 is YFSETQ. The CDR3 has 13 residues. Trimming stripped 4 bases from V and 1 base from J, with 8 bases between. This chain connects TRBV5-1 to TRBJ2-5, with no clear D. This TCR was sampled from a human donor with chronic lymphocytic leukemia. Here the sequenced sample was PBMCs, taken at disease progression, from a patient treated with ibrutinib. CDR3 nucleotides: TGCGCCAGCAGCAAGGACGTCCAAGAGACCCAGTACTTC. Encoded protein: CASSKDVQETQYF.